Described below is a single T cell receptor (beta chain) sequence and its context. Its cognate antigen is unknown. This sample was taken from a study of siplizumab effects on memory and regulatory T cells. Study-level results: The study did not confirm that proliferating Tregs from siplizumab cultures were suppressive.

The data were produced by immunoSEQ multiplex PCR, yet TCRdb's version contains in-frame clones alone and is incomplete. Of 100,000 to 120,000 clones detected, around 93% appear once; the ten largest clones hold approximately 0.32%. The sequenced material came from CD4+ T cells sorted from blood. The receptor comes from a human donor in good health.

The CDR3 DNA follows: TGTGCCATCAGACTAGCGGGGCAATACGAGCAGTACTTC. This sequence encodes CAIRLAGQYEQYF. This chain connects TRBV10-3 to TRBJ2-7; 10 nucleotides line up with TRBD2. Germline values: CDR1 ENHRY, CDR2 SYGVKD. The CDR3 contains 13 residues. The J segment lost 4 bases and the V segment lost 6 bases, leaving 3 bases of the junction unmatched.